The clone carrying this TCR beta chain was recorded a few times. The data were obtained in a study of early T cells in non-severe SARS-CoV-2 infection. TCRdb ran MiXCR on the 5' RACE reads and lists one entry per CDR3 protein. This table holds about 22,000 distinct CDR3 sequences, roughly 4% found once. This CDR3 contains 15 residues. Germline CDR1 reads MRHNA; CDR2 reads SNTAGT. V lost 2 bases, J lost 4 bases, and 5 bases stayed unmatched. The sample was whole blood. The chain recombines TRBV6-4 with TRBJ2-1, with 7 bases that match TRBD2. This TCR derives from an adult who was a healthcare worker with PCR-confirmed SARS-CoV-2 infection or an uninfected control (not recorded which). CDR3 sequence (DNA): TGTGCCAGCAGTGACAAGTCTAGCGGATACAATGAGCAGTTCTTC. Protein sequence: CASSDKSSGYNEQFF.